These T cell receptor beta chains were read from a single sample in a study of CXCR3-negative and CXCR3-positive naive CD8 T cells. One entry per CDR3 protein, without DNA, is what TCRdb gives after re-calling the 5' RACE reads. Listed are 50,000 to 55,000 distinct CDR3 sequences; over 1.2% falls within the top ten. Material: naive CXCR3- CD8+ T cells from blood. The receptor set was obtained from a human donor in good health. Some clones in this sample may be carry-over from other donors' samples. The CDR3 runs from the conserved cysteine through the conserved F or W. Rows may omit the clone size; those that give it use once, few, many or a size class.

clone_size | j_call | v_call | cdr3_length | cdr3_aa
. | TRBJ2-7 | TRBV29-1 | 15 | CSVASTGPGAYEQYF
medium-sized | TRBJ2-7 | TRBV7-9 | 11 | CASSLGLEQYF
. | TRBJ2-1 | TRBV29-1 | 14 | CSVEGREPGFTQFF
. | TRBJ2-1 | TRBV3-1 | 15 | CASSPDREDDNEQFF
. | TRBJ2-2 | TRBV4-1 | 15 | CASSQDRAEAGELFF
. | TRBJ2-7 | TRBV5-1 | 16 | CASSSHQGIVAYEQYF
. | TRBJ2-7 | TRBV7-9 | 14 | CASSPPGGSYEQYF
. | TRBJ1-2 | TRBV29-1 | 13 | CSVGVNNLDGYTF
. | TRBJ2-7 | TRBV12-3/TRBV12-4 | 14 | CASSPTSGSAEQYF
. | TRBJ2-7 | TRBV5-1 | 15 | CASSFGGSSSYEQYF
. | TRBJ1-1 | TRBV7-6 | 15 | CASSLEGTVNTEAFF
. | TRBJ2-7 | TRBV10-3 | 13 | CASKAEANYEQYF
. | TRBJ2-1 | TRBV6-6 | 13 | CASTYGGVNEQFF
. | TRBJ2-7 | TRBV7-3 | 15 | CASSLYGGGSYEQYF
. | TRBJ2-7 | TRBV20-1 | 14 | CSARDGAGVYEQYF
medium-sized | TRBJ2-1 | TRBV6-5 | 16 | CASSYGETPSYNEQFF
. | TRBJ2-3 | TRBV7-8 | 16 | CASSLVGTLITDTQYF
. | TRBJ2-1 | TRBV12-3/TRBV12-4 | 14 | CASSSQPAHNEQFF
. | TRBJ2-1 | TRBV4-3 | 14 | CASSQDRSGNEQFF
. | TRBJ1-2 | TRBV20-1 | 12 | CSAPTGVYGYTF
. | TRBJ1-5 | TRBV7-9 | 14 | CASSLTQGPQPQHF
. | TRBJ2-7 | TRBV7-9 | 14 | CASSLRADPYEQYF
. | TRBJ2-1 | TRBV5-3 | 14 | CARSSDGTANEQFF
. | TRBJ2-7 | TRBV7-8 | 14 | CASSSRDRSYEQYF
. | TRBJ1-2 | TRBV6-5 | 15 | CATSIGRDVWAGYTF
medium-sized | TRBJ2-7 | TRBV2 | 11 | CASSDAYEQYF
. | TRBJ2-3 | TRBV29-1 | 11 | CSAYGGNTQYF
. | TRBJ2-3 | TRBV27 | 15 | CASSFGPLVPDTQYF
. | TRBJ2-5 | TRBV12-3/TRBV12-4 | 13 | CASTEGVRETQYF
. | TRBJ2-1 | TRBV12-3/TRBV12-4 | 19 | CASSPVLAVTLGSYNEQFF
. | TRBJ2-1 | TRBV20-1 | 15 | CSASSPSGSYYEQFF
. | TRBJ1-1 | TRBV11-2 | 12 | CASSSLDTEAFF
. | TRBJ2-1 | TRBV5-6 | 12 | CASQTDHNEQFF
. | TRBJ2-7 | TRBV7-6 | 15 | CASSLEGLAGVEQYF
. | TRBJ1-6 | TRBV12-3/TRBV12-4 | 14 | CASSPVSYNSPLHF
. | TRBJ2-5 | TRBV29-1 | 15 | CSVDFLKDHQETQYF
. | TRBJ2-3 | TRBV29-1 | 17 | CSVPGTSGTTSTDTQYF
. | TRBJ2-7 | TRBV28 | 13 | CASSFPPFYEQYF
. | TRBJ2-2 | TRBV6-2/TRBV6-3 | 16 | CASSSLYGRNPGELFF
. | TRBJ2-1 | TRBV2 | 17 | CASSPPLGREGAYEQFF